The 15 T cell receptor beta chains reported below all come from one sample, sequenced in a study of blood T cell repertoires in COVID-19. Some clones are missing from TCRdb's copy, which holds only in-frame ones; the method was immunoSEQ multiplex PCR. The sample lists 250,000 to 300,000 clones, over 75% seen once, with 0.65% to 0.9% in the top ten. The specimen was peripheral blood. Receptor source: a woman aged 30 to 39 with acute or convalescent COVID-19.

This clone was counted only a few times. The rearrangement uses TRBV19 and TRBJ2-2; 7 bases align to TRBD2. Germline CDR1 LNHDA, CDR2 SQIVND (reference sequence). The length of the CDR3 is 16 residues. V was clipped by 3 bases and J by 7 bases; unmatched bases: 11. The CDR3 DNA reads TGTGCCAGTAGTATTTATCTCGGGAGGAATGACGGGGAGCTGTTTTTT. Its protein product is CASSIYLGRNDGELFF. Complete variable domain (other parts from reference TRBV19 and TRBJ2-2): DGGITQSPKYLFRKEGQNVTLSCEQNLNHDAMYWYRQDPGQGLRLIYYSQIVNDFQKGDIAEGYSVSREKKESFPLTVTSAQKNPTAFYLCASSIYLGRNDGELFFGEGSRLTVL.

The gene calls are TRBV4-2 and TRBJ1-2; 8 bases line up with TRBD1. V dropped 1 base and J dropped 3; count of bases not matched to a gene: 4. Germline V gene lookup returns CDR1 LGHNA and CDR2 YNFKEQ. CDR3 length: 15 amino acids. The CDR3 is CASSQVQGADYGYTF. The CDR3 DNA reads TGTGCCAGCAGCCAAGTTCAGGGGGCAGACTATGGCTACACCTTC.

This rearrangement joins TRBV4-2 to TRBJ2-2; 7 nucleotides line up with TRBD1. Per the germline V gene, CDR1 is LGHNA and CDR2 is YNFKEQ. V shed 0 bases, J shed 3 bases, and the junction held 7 bases outside the gene matches. The CDR3 consists of 17 residues. Written as DNA, the CDR3 is TGTGCCAGCAGCCAAGATCCGAGGGGGCAGGACACCGGGGAGCTGTTTTTT. Residues: CASSQDPRGQDTGELFF.

The J gene is TRBJ2-6, the V gene TRBV18, with 10 bases that match TRBD2. This CDR3 comprises 18 residues. The trim removed 2 bases at V and 3 bases at J, leaving 7 bases unmatched. CDR1 is KGHSH and CDR2 is LQKENI in the germline V gene. The CDR3 DNA follows: TGTGCCAGCTCACCATCACTAGCGGGACTTGTTGGGGCCAACGTCCTGACTTTC. This translates into CASSPSLAGLVGANVLTF.

The J gene is TRBJ1-6, the V gene TRBV4-1; D is possibly TRBD1 (5 bases). CDR1 MGHRA and CDR2 YSYEKL come from the germline V gene. This CDR3 comprises 17 residues. V lost 5 bases to trimming and J lost 10 bases, with 24 bases between them. CDR3 coding DNA: TGCGCCAGCAGCGAAAGCTCGGAGGGGCAGGCCATATCACCCCTCCACTTT. This gives the protein CASSESSEGQAISPLHF.

The chain recombines TRBV5-1 with TRBJ2-7; 12 bases are a match to TRBD2. J gave up 3 bases and V 4 bases, and 2 bases lay outside the gene matches. Germline CDR1 and CDR2: SGHRS and YFSETQ. The CDR3 consists of 14 residues. In nucleotides, the CDR3 is TGCGCCAGCAGCCCGGGACTAGCGGGCTACGAGCAGTACTTC. Its translation: CASSPGLAGYEQYF.

In this sample, this clone turned up a few times. This rearrangement joins TRBV19 to TRBJ2-7; D not certain. CDR3 length: 14 residues. Germline CDR1 LNHDA, CDR2 SQIVND (reference sequence). Between the trimmed V and J ends, which lost 0 bases and 5 bases, there was a span of 11 bases. The CDR3 sequence: CASSIEVLANEQYF. In DNA form, the CDR3 reads TGTGCCAGTAGTATAGAAGTTCTGGCCAACGAGCAGTACTTC.

The genes are TRBV6-1 and TRBJ2-7; TRBD2 agrees at 7 bases. The V gene end was trimmed by 2 bases and the J gene end by 2 bases; junction bases not matched to a gene: 6. Germline V gene lookup returns CDR1 MNHNS and CDR2 SASEGT. The CDR3 sequence is 15 residues long. The CDR3: CASSELGLYPYEQYF. CDR3 nucleotides: TGTGCCAGCAGTGAATTGGGACTATACCCCTACGAGCAGTACTTC.

The chain combines TRBV24-1 with TRBJ2-7, with a weak D call TRBD2 (6 bases). Trimming shortened V by 4 bases and J by 4 bases, and 25 bases separated the two germline ends. Germline CDR1 KGHDR, CDR2 SFDVKD. The CDR3 is made up of 18 amino acids. The CDR3 spells CATSDLKPGTQDRYEQYF. CDR3 sequence (DNA): TGTGCCACCAGTGACTTAAAACCTGGGACTCAAGACCGATACGAGCAGTACTTC.

The chain joins TRBV19 to TRBJ2-2, with no clear D. This CDR3 region has 11 residues. V was cut by 7 bases and J by 5 bases, with 5 bases left in between. Germline CDR1 and CDR2: LNHDA and SQIVND (reference sequence). For the CDR3, the DNA is TGTGCCAGTACCCTAACCGGGGAGCTGTTTTTT. It yields the protein CASTLTGELFF.

This clone has only one observation. V gene TRBV15 combines with J gene TRBJ2-2; the match to TRBD1 covers 9 bases. Germline V gene data show CDR1 as LNHNV and CDR2 as YYDKDF (reference sequence). CDR3 length: 16 amino acids. Trimming cost V 1 base and J 6 bases; bases outside gene matches: 6. The CDR3 here is CATSRAAGQGSGELFF. Here the CDR3 DNA reads TGTGCCACCAGCAGAGCGGCGGGACAGGGATCCGGGGAGCTGTTTTTT.

The rearrangement uses TRBV19 and TRBJ2-7, with TRBD2 matching over 9 bases. Germline V CDR1 and CDR2: LNHDA, SQIVND (reference sequence). This CDR3 region has 14 residues. J lost 3 bases, V lost 4 bases, and 4 bases had no gene match. CDR3 residues: CASSRTSGHYEQYF. CDR3 coding DNA: TGTGCCAGTAGTAGAACTAGCGGGCACTACGAGCAGTACTTC.

The rearrangement uses TRBV27 and TRBJ2-3; D is uncertain. The CDR3 consists of 16 residues. With 1 base removed from V and 0 bases from J, the gap between germline ends came to 11 bases. Germline V gene lookup returns CDR1 MNHEY and CDR2 SMNVEV (reference sequence). The CDR3 sequence: CASSLLRVPSTDTQYF. The CDR3 coding sequence is TGTGCCAGCAGTTTATTAAGAGTTCCTAGCACAGATACGCAGTATTTT.

The rearrangement links TRBV27 to TRBJ1-2; D is possibly TRBD1 (5 bases). Germline V gene sequence: CDR1 MNHEY, CDR2 SMNVEV (reference sequence). Trimming removed 3 bases at V and 8 bases at J, with 13 bases between. This CDR3 is 13 amino acids long. Here the CDR3 reads CASSFFAGVGYTF. In DNA, the CDR3 is TGTGCCAGCAGTTTCTTCGCGGGGGTAGGCTACACCTTC.

The gene calls are TRBV11-3 and TRBJ2-6; TRBD1 matches 9 bases. Germline values: CDR1 SGHNT, CDR2 YENEEA. J lost 1 base, V lost 0 bases, and 1 base had no gene match. The length of the CDR3 is 17 residues. The CDR3 sequence is CASSLDGTGSGANVLTF. The CDR3 region has the DNA TGTGCCAGCAGCTTAGATGGGACAGGGTCTGGGGCCAACGTCCTGACTTTC.